This T cell receptor (beta chain) was found in a study of blood T cell repertoires in COVID-19. The wider study: The origin of the acute and convalescent COVID-19 samples was the United States, Italy and Spain. Sources were T cells, B-cell-depleted T cells, or PBMCs; the material itself was cDNA or gDNA.

Original data processing: Reference gene primer amplification yielded estimated nucleated cell counts. Repertoires were generated with immunoSEQ multiplex PCR, while TCRdb's copy carries only in-frame clones and drops some. Clone size and V and J calls were adopted from that table, with D and trimming inferred from the DNA. The repertoire includes 250,000 to 350,000 clones, 88% of them detected once, and about 3% sits in the top ten. Trimming removed 0 bases at V and 1 base at J, with 6 bases between. Per the germline V gene, CDR1 is KGHSH and CDR2 is LQKENI. The CDR3 length is 14 residues. Cohorts were based on clinical histories the participants reported.

This receptor was identified in a woman aged 45-65 years who had recovered from COVID-19. V and J are TRBV18 and TRBJ1-1; the D is unclear. Sequences were obtained from PBMCs or T cells enriched from blood (not recorded which). The CDR3 sequence is CASSPPSGNTEAFF. CDR3 DNA: TGTGCCAGCTCACCACCGTCAGGGAACACTGAAGCTTTCTTT.